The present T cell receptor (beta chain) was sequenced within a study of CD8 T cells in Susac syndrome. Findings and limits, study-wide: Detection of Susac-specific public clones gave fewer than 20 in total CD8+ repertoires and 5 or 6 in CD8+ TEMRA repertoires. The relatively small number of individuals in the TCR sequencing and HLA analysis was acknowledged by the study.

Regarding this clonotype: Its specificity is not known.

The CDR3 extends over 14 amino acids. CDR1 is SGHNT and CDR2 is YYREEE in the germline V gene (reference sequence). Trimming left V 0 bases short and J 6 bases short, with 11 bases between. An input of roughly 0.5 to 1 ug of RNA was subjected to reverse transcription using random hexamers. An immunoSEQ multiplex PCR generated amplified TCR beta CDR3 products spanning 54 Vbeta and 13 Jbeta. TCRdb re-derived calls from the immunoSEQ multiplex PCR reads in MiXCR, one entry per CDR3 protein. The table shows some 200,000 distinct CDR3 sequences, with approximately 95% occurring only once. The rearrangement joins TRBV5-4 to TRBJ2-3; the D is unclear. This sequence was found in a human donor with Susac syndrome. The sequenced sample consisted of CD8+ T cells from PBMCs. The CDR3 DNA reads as TGTGCCAGCAGCTTGGCCGTGGAGACGGATACGCAGTATTTT. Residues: CASSLAVETDTQYF.